The rows below give T cell receptor beta chains drawn from one sample of a study of blood T cell repertoires in COVID-19. TCRdb's table, derived via immunoSEQ multiplex PCR, lists solely in-frame clones and lacks some. The data hold about 270,000 clones, with around 87% observed a single time. The sample was peripheral blood. Receptors originate from a woman between 50 and 59 years old with acute or convalescent COVID-19. The CDR3 runs from the conserved cysteine through the conserved F or W. The D gene is left open where the match is weak. Part of the rows lack a size; the others show once, few, many or a class for expanded clones.

D	V	size	J	CDR3	DNA
.	TRBV2	.	TRBJ2-7	CASSDRESSYEQYF	TGTGCCAGCAGTGACCGGGAGAGCTCCTACGAGCAGTACTTC
.	TRBV28	.	TRBJ2-7	CASSLAGYEQYF	TGTGCCAGCAGTTTAGCAGGGTACGAGCAGTACTTC
.	TRBV5-1	.	TRBJ1-2	CASSLGAPGGYTF	TGCGCCAGCAGCTTGGGAGCGCCCGGTGGCTACACCTTC
TRBD1	TRBV9	.	TRBJ2-7	CASSPRQGATYEQYF	TGTGCCAGCAGCCCCCGACAGGGAGCTACCTACGAGCAGTACTTC
.	TRBV7-9	once	TRBJ2-1	CASSLLAGGEQFF	TGTGCCAGCAGCTTATTGGCCGGAGGCGAGCAGTTCTTC
.	TRBV24-1	few	TRBJ1-5	CATSQAGINQPQHF	TGTGCCACCAGTCAGGCGGGGATCAATCAGCCCCAGCATTTT
TRBD1	TRBV7-9	.	TRBJ2-7	CASSLGTGVYEQYF	TGTGCCAGCAGCTTAGGGACAGGGGTATATGAGCAGTACTTC
.	TRBV7-2	.	TRBJ1-5	CASSLDSSSDQPQHF	TGTGCCAGCAGCTTGGACAGTTCCTCCGATCAGCCCCAGCATTTT
.	TRBV28	.	TRBJ2-7	CASSLSTGDSPYEQYF	TGTGCCAGCAGCCTCTCAACAGGGGACTCCCCCTACGAGCAGTACTTC
.	TRBV19	.	TRBJ2-7	CASSSWPSVSYEQYF	TGTGCCAGTAGTAGTTGGCCTAGCGTCTCCTACGAGCAGTACTTC
.	TRBV3-1/TRBV3-2	.	TRBJ1-6	CASSHPGAGSPLHF	TGTGCCAGCAGCCATCCAGGGGCGGGTTCACCCCTCCACTTT
.	TRBV9	.	TRBJ2-2	CASSVAPTGSNTGELFF	TGTGCCAGCAGCGTAGCCCCGACAGGTTCGAACACCGGGGAGCTGTTTTTT
.	TRBV7-9	.	TRBJ2-5	CASSLALSSETQYF	TGTGCCAGCAGCTTAGCGCTTAGTTCAGAGACCCAGTACTTC
TRBD1	TRBV9	.	TRBJ2-6	CASSPTGPTSGANVLTF	TGTGCCAGCAGCCCGACAGGGCCCACCTCTGGGGCCAACGTCCTGACTTTC
.	TRBV27	.	TRBJ1-6	CASSRHSRALNSPLHF	TGTGCCAGCAGTCGGCACAGTCGAGCCCTGAATTCACCCCTCCACTTT
.	TRBV7-2	.	TRBJ2-5	CASSLAVRRQRETQYF	TGTGCCAGCAGCTTAGCGGTCCGGAGACAGAGGGAGACCCAGTACTTC
.	TRBV7-9	.	TRBJ2-3	CASSSNSYTQYF	TGTGCCAGCAGCTCCAACTCCTATACGCAGTATTTT
.	TRBV19	.	TRBJ1-1	CASRLKGQINTEAFF	TGTGCCAGTAGGCTAAAGGGACAAATAAACACTGAAGCTTTCTTT
.	TRBV6-1	few	TRBJ1-5	CASSESFQPQHF	TGTGCCAGCAGTGAATCCTTTCAGCCCCAGCATTTT
.	TRBV7-8	many	TRBJ1-5	CASSFTVVGNQPQHF	TGTGCCAGCAGCTTTACGGTAGTCGGCAATCAGCCCCAGCATTTT
.	TRBV6-2/TRBV6-3	.	TRBJ2-7	CASSYSGTYEQYF	TGTGCCAGCAGTTACAGCGGTACCTACGAGCAGTACTTC
.	TRBV19	once	TRBJ2-7	CASSTSGLHPEQYF	TGTGCCAGTAGTACGTCGGGACTCCATCCCGAGCAGTACTTC
.	TRBV5-1	.	TRBJ1-4	CASSGGVTTNEKLFF	TGCGCCAGCAGCGGAGGGGTCACAACTAATGAAAAACTGTTTTTT
.	TRBV3-1/TRBV3-2	.	TRBJ2-7	CASSLISYEQYF	TGTGCCAGCAGCCTCATCAGTTACGAGCAGTACTTC
.	TRBV19	once	TRBJ2-5	CASSTERRETQYF	TGTGCCAGTAGTACGGAGCGACGAGAGACCCAGTACTTC
.	TRBV15	few	TRBJ1-1	CATSRPPRRGTEAFF	TGTGCCACCAGCAGACCCCCACGAAGGGGCACTGAAGCTTTCTTT
TRBD1	TRBV6-5	.	TRBJ1-4	CASSSTGGTNEKLFF	TGTGCCAGCAGTTCTACAGGGGGAACTAATGAAAAACTGTTTTTT
TRBD1	TRBV6-2/TRBV6-3	once	TRBJ1-5	CASSTGTGLFIGYQPQHF	TGTGCCAGCAGTACCGGGACAGGTCTATTTATTGGGTATCAGCCCCAGCATTTT
.	TRBV28	.	TRBJ2-1	CAGGGIASYNEQFF	TGTGCCGGGGGCGGTATCGCCTCCTACAATGAGCAGTTCTTC
.	TRBV6-6	.	TRBJ2-7	CASSYSVSSYEQYF	TGTGCCAGCAGTTACTCGGTTAGCTCCTACGAGCAGTACTTC
.	TRBV28	few	TRBJ2-2	CASSFPGYGELFF	TGTGCCAGCAGTTTCCCGGGGTACGGGGAGCTGTTTTTT
.	TRBV6-5	.	TRBJ1-2	CASSYTYRVSLHGYTF	TGTGCCAGCAGTTACACGTACAGGGTTTCATTGCATGGCTACACCTTC
.	TRBV27	once	TRBJ2-7	CASSFVSAGPSYEQYF	TGTGCCAGCAGTTTCGTGTCGGCAGGGCCCTCCTACGAGCAGTACTTC
.	TRBV4-1	few	TRBJ2-1	CASSQEEGIYNEQFF	TGCGCCAGCAGCCAAGAGGAGGGTATCTACAATGAGCAGTTCTTC
.	TRBV27	.	TRBJ1-2	CASSSHRTDIYGYTF	TGTGCCAGCAGTTCTCACAGGACAGACATCTATGGCTACACCTTC
.	TRBV9	.	TRBJ2-1	CASSVLQGPDEQFF	TGTGCCAGCAGCGTACTTCAGGGGCCGGATGAGCAGTTCTTC
TRBD1	TRBV28	.	TRBJ1-1	CASSLRPGQGANIEAFF	TGTGCCAGCAGTCTAAGGCCGGGACAGGGGGCGAACATTGAAGCTTTCTTT
TRBD2	TRBV7-3	.	TRBJ2-3	CASRGTSGARGTDTQYF	TGTGCCAGCAGAGGGACTAGCGGGGCCCGGGGCACAGATACGCAGTATTTT
TRBD1	TRBV7-6	.	TRBJ2-1	CASSLGPKGTGDPHEQFF	TGTGCCAGCAGCTTAGGCCCCAAGGGGACAGGGGACCCCCATGAGCAGTTCTTC
.	TRBV28	.	TRBJ1-2	CASRLPGGYGYTF	TGTGCCAGCAGACTACCCGGGGGCTATGGCTACACCTTC
.	TRBV7-9	once	TRBJ1-1	CASSLGNSRRAFF	TGTGCCAGCAGCTTAGGGAACAGCAGGAGGGCTTTCTTT
.	TRBV28	.	TRBJ1-6	CASSFITGRDNSPLHF	TGTGCCAGCAGTTTTATTACGGGCAGGGATAATTCACCCCTCCACTTT
.	TRBV24-1	.	TRBJ1-2	CATSDGQNYGYTF	TGTGCCACCAGTGATGGACAGAACTATGGCTACACCTTC
.	TRBV4-1	.	TRBJ1-5	CASSQRGSGHQPQHF	TGCGCCAGCAGCCAGCGGGGGTCAGGGCATCAGCCCCAGCATTTT
.	TRBV28	medium-sized	TRBJ2-5	CASKNEDRYQETQYF	TGTGCCAGCAAAAACGAAGACAGGTACCAAGAGACCCAGTACTTC
.	TRBV28	.	TRBJ1-5	CASTPAQGSRQPQHF	TGTGCCAGCACCCCGGCCCAGGGGAGTCGTCAGCCCCAGCATTTT
TRBD1	TRBV2	few	TRBJ1-6	CASSDQGGSGYSPLHF	TGTGCCAGCAGTGATCAGGGGGGCTCGGGATATTCACCCCTCCACTTT
TRBD2	TRBV29-1	.	TRBJ2-5	CSAPGASGRLGETQYF	TGCAGCGCCCCCGGGGCTAGCGGGAGATTAGGCGAGACCCAGTACTTC
TRBD1	TRBV4-2	once	TRBJ2-1	CASSPGTGTGVPNEQFF	TGTGCCAGCAGCCCGGGAACCGGGACAGGAGTGCCCAATGAGCAGTTCTTC
.	TRBV14	.	TRBJ2-2	CASSQEMRSGELFF	TGTGCCAGCAGCCAAGAGATGAGGAGCGGGGAGCTGTTTTTT
.	TRBV27	.	TRBJ2-4	CASSLRPQAIQYF	TGTGCCAGCAGTTTGCGACCCCAGGCCATTCAGTACTTC
TRBD1	TRBV27	.	TRBJ1-5	CASSLKTGTGTNQPQHF	TGTGCCAGCAGTTTAAAAACCGGGACAGGGACAAATCAGCCCCAGCATTTT
.	TRBV19	.	TRBJ1-3	CASSDMLSGNTIYF	TGTGCCAGTTCCGACATGCTCTCTGGAAACACCATATATTTT